This TCR beta chain was observed in a study of T cells in Graves' hyperthyroidism and ophthalmopathy. Study results and limitations: Within blood appeared most thyroid clonotypes that had expanded above 0.001.

There were TCR beta CDR3 regions amplified from RNA transcripts. RT-PCR in the first round (using the HTBI primer set) targeted the TCR CDR3. TCRdb recomputed calls from the multiplex PCR reads with MiXCR, one row per CDR3 protein. Of around 97,000 distinct CDR3 sequences listed, over 45% are singletons. Germline V lookup: CDR1 LNHDA, CDR2 SQIVND (reference sequence). The trim removed 11 bases at V and 7 bases at J, leaving 13 bases unmatched. The CDR3 extends over 15 amino acids. Stable disease denoted Graves' hyperthyroidism without ophthalmopathy progression within 18 months. Remarks on this clonotype: Its target is unknown.

V gene TRBV19 combines with J gene TRBJ1-6, with TRBD1 matching over 8 bases. Sequencing was performed on blood. The clonotype was recovered from a middle-aged man with Graves' hyperthyroidism. CDR3 protein: CASNRGRGRNSPLHF. The CDR3 bases are TGTGCCTCCAACCGGGGCAGGGGGCGGAATTCACCCCTCCACTTT.